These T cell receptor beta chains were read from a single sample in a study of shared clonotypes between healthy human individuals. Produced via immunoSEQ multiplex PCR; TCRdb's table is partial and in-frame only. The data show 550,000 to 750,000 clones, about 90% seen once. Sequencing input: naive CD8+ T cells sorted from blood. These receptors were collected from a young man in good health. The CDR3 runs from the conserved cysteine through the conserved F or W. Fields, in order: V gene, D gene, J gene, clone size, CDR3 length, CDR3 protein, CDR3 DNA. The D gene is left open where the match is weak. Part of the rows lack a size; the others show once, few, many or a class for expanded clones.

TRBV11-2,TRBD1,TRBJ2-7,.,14,CASSLARGHYEQYF,TGTGCCAGCAGCTTAGCTAGGGGGCACTACGAGCAGTACTTC
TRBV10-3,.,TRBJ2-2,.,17,CAISEGGLGVDTGELFF,TGTGCCATCAGTGAGGGCGGCCTAGGTGTGGACACCGGGGAGCTGTTTTTT
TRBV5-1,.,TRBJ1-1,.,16,CASSLGLGSVNTEAFF,TGCGCCAGCAGCTTGGGTCTGGGTTCGGTGAACACTGAAGCTTTCTTT
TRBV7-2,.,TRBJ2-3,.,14,CASSEDPNTDTQYF,TGTGCCAGCTCCGAGGATCCTAACACAGATACGCAGTATTTT
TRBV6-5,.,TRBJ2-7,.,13,CASRQDHSYEQYF,TGTGCCAGCAGACAAGACCACTCCTACGAGCAGTACTTC
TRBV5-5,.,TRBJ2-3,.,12,CASTLSTDTQYF,TGTGCCAGCACCCTCAGCACAGATACGCAGTATTTT
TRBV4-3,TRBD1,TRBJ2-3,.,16,CASSQDYRGMSDTQYF,TGCGCCAGCAGCCAAGATTACAGGGGGATGTCAGATACGCAGTATTTT
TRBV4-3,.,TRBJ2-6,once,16,CASSPEGGSGANVLTF,TGCGCCAGCAGCCCTGAGGGGGGATCTGGGGCCAACGTCCTGACTTTC
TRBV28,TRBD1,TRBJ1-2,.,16,CASSLTGGSYNYGYTF,TGTGCCAGCAGTTTGACAGGGGGCTCGTATAACTATGGCTACACCTTC
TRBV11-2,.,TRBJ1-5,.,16,CASSLSLGSNNQPQHF,TGTGCCAGCAGCTTAAGTCTGGGAAGCAATAATCAGCCCCAGCATTTT
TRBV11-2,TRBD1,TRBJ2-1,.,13,CASSLPGTDEQFF,TGTGCCAGCAGCTTACCCGGGACAGACGAGCAGTTCTTC
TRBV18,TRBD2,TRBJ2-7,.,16,CASSPPASGRMSEQYF,TGTGCCAGCTCACCACCCGCTAGCGGGAGGATGTCCGAGCAGTACTTC
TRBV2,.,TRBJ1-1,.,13,CAKPGTHSTEAFF,TGTGCCAAACCCGGGACTCACAGCACTGAAGCTTTCTTT
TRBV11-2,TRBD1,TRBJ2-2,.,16,CASSPRTGYDTGELFF,TGTGCCAGCAGCCCGCGGACAGGGTATGACACCGGGGAGCTGTTTTTT
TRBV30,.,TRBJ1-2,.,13,CAWSPTGNYGYTF,TGTGCCTGGAGTCCGACAGGAAACTATGGCTACACCTTC
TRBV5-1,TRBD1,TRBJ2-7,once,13,CASSARGQDEQYF,TGCGCCAGCAGCGCCAGGGGGCAAGACGAGCAGTACTTC
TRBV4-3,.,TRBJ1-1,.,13,CASSPAPNTEAFF,TGCGCCAGCAGCCCCGCCCCTAACACTGAAGCTTTCTTT
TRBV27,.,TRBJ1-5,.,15,CASSFSRGGNQPQHF,TGTGCCAGCAGTTTTTCCAGGGGTGGCAATCAGCCCCAGCATTTT
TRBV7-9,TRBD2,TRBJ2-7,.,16,CASSAPTSGRADEQYF,TGTGCCAGCAGCGCCCCGACTAGCGGGAGGGCCGACGAGCAGTACTTC
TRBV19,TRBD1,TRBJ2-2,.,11,CASSTGQGLFF,TGTGCCAGTAGTACCGGACAGGGACTGTTTTTT
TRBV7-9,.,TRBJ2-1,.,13,CASSGSGHNEQFF,TGTGCCAGCAGCGGGAGTGGACACAATGAGCAGTTCTTC
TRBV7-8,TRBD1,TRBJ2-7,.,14,CASSFRTGLGEQYF,TGTGCCAGCAGCTTTCGGACAGGGCTGGGGGAGCAGTACTTC
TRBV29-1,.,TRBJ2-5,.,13,CSVERDYQETQYF,TGCAGCGTTGAACGGGACTACCAAGAGACCCAGTACTTC
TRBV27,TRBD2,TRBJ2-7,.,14,CASRPAGGLGEQYF,TGTGCCAGCCGTCCTGCGGGAGGGCTAGGCGAGCAGTACTTC
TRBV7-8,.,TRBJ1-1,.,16,CASSLAGGGVNTEAFF,TGTGCCAGCAGCTTAGCGGGGGGGGGCGTTAACACTGAAGCTTTCTTT
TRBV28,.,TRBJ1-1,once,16,CASSLNPTGPNTEAFF,TGTGCCAGCAGTTTAAACCCCACAGGGCCGAACACTGAAGCTTTCTTT
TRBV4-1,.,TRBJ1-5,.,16,CASSPTDADSHQPQHF,TGCGCCAGCAGCCCAACTGATGCCGACAGTCATCAGCCCCAGCATTTT
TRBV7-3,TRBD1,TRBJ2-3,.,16,CASSQGTGAPTDTQYF,TGTGCCAGCAGTCAAGGGACAGGGGCCCCTACAGATACGCAGTATTTT
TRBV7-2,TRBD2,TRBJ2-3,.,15,CASSRGRGVADTQYF,TGTGCCAGCAGCCGCGGGAGGGGGGTAGCAGATACGCAGTATTTT
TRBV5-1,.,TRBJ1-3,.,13,CASSSDGWYTIYF,TGCGCCAGCAGCTCGGACGGTTGGTACACCATATATTTT
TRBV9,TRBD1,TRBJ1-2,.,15,CASSPSTGLNYGYTF,TGTGCCAGCAGCCCCTCGACAGGGCTAAACTATGGCTACACCTTC
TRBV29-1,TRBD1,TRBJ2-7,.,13,CSVRTGGGYEQYF,TGCAGCGTGAGGACAGGGGGCGGCTACGAGCAGTACTTC
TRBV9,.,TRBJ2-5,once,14,CASSVGSGQETQYF,TGTGCCAGCAGCGTTGGTTCGGGACAAGAGACCCAGTACTTC
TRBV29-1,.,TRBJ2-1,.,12,CSVETQGNEQFF,TGCAGCGTTGAAACCCAGGGGAATGAGCAGTTCTTC
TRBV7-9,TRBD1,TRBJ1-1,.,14,CASSLDRGDTEAFF,TGTGCCAGCAGCTTAGACAGGGGGGACACTGAAGCTTTCTTT
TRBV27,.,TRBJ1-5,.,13,CASSLSRAWPQHF,TGTGCCAGCAGTTTATCGAGGGCATGGCCCCAGCATTTT
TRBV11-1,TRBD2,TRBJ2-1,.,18,CASSRSPGGPFSYNEQFF,TGTGCCAGCAGCCGATCCCCGGGAGGGCCCTTTTCCTACAATGAGCAGTTCTTC
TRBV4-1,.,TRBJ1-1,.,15,CASSPKIRMNTEAFF,TGCGCCAGCAGCCCCAAGATACGCATGAACACTGAAGCTTTCTTT
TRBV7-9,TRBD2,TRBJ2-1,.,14,CASRPSGTRNEQFF,TGTGCCAGCAGACCCTCCGGGACTAGGAATGAGCAGTTCTTC
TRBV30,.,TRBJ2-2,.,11,CAWRLLGELFF,TGTGCCTGGAGGCTTCTTGGGGAGCTGTTTTTT